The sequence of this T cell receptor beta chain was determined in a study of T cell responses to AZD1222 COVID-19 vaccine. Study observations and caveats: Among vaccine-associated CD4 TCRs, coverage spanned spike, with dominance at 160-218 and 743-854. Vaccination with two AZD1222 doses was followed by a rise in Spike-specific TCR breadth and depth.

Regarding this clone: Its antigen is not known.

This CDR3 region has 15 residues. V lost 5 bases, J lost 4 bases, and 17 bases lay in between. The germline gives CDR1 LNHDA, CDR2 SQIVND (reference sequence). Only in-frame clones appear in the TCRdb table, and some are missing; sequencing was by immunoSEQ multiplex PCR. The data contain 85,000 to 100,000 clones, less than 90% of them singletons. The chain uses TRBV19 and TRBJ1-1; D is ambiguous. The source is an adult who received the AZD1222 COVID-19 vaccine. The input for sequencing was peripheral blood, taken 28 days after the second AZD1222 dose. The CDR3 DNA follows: TGTGCCAGTAGTGATCCGGGGTGGAGGATCACTGAAGCTTTCTTT. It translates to CASSDPGWRITEAFF.